These 27 T cell receptor beta chains were sequenced from one sample in a study of shared clonotypes between healthy human individuals. Method: immunoSEQ multiplex PCR; TCRdb's copy keeps in-frame clones and lacks some. Of more than 2,000,000 clones in the sample, approximately 95% are singletons; the top ten hold around 0.4%. What was sequenced was naive CD4+ T cells from PBMCs. Subset in this sample: CD45RA+ positively selected. The receptor source for this set is a man younger than 35 in good health. Some clones in this sample may be carry-over from other donors' samples.

Concerning this clone: Other DNA sequences within the sample encode an identical CDR3. The chain employs TRBV6-5 and TRBJ1-5, with D unresolved. The CDR3 length is 12 residues. Germline CDR1 is MNHEY and CDR2 is SVGAGI. The germline V and J ends were trimmed by 4 bases and 4 bases, with 5 bases remaining between them. The CDR3 region is CASSSGNQPQHF. The CDR3 DNA is TGTGCCAGCAGTTCCGGGAATCAGCCCCAGCATTTT.

The chain carries TRBV5-6 and TRBJ2-7; D is uncertain. Trimming removed 0 bases from V and 2 bases from J, with 6 bases in between. This CDR3 has 13 amino acids. The germline CDR1 and CDR2 sequences are SGHDT and YYEEEE. The CDR3 DNA sequence: TGTGCCAGCAGCTTGGCCAACACCTACGAGCAGTACTTC. The encoded protein is CASSLANTYEQYF.

This chain connects TRBV5-1 to TRBJ2-7, with 14 bases matching TRBD2. Looked up from germline, CDR1 is SGHRS and CDR2 is YFSETQ. V trimming: 0 bases; J trimming: 1 base; junction bases outside the gene matches: 6. This CDR3 comprises 18 residues. DNA of the CDR3: TGCGCCAGCAGCTTGGATGGGACTAGCGGGAGTAGTTCCTACGAGCAGTACTTC. Translation gives CASSLDGTSGSSSYEQYF.

The CDR3 coding sequence is TGCGCCAGCAGCTTGATCCCTAGCGGGGGCTCGGCTGAGCAGTTCTTC. It yields the protein CASSLIPSGGSAEQFF. V gene TRBV5-1 combines with J gene TRBJ2-1, with TRBD2 matching over 10 bases. Germline V gene data show CDR1 as SGHRS and CDR2 as YFSETQ. Trimming took 1 base from V and 9 from J; bases not matched to a gene: 10. This CDR3 comprises 16 residues.

The chain employs TRBV21-1 and TRBJ1-1. TRBV21-1 is described as a pseudogene. The CDR3 contains 15 residues. The CDR3 here is CASSNSGGPLPEAFF. Here the CDR3 DNA reads TGTGCCAGCAGCAACAGCGGGGGTCCGCTCCCTGAAGCTTTCTTT.

This chain uses TRBV12-5 with TRBJ2-5, with D tentatively TRBD1 or TRBD2 (5 bases each). Germline V CDR1 and CDR2: LGHNT, FRNRAP. CDR3 length: 13 residues. V lost 5 bases, J lost 7 bases, and 14 bases lay in between. CDR3 loop: CASGSEGWGTQYF. As DNA, the CDR3 is TGTGCTAGTGGTAGCGAGGGGTGGGGGACCCAGTACTTC.

This chain connects TRBV5-7 to TRBJ1-4; TRBD1 matches at 7 bases. TRBV5-7 is an ORF for which the function is uncertain. J was trimmed by 1 base and V by 4 bases; bases with no gene match: 7. This CDR3 is 16 amino acids long. The CDR3 reads CASSEDRMVTNEKLFF. DNA of the CDR3: TGTGCCAGCAGCGAGGACAGGATGGTAACTAATGAAAAACTGTTTTTT.

The chain has TRBV30 and TRBJ2-3; D remains ambiguous. Germline V gene sequence: CDR1 GTSNPN, CDR2 SVGIG (reference sequence). V was cut by 1 base and J by 3 bases, with 11 bases left in between. The length of the CDR3 is 14 residues. CDR3 DNA sequence: TGTGCCTGGAGTGGGTTCCCCTCTACAGATACGCAGTATTTT. It specifies CAWSGFPSTDTQYF.

The gene calls are TRBV19 and TRBJ1-1; possible D gene TRBD1, 5 bases. The V gene's germline CDR1 is LNHDA and CDR2 SQIVND (reference sequence). The CDR3 totals 12 residues. V lost 4 bases, J lost 12 bases, and 15 bases lay in between. The CDR3 DNA is TGTGCCAGTAGTAGTAGGGACGTCCTGACTTTCTTT. Translation gives CASSSRDVLTFF.

V usage is TRBV2 and J usage is TRBJ1-4; unclear D gene. The V and J ends lost 7 bases and 8 bases respectively, with 17 bases between them. Germline-derived CDR1 and CDR2 are SNHLY and FYNNEI. The CDR3 consists of 14 residues. In DNA, the CDR3 is TGTGCCAGCACAGGACCCCCAACGGGCGAAAAACTGTTTTTT. Protein sequence: CASTGPPTGEKLFF.

The V call is TRBV10-3, the J call TRBJ1-5; D unclear. CDR1 and CDR2 (germline): ENHRY, SYGVKD. The V end was cut by 2 bases, the J end by 5 bases, with 10 bases between. The CDR3 consists of 14 residues. The CDR3 protein is CAISENDRDQPQHF. The CDR3 bases are TGTGCCATCAGTGAGAACGACCGGGATCAGCCCCAGCATTTT.

This sequence joins TRBV6-5 and TRBJ2-5; 9 bases agree with TRBD1. The CDR3 runs 13 residues. V dropped 4 bases and J dropped 5; count of bases not matched to a gene: 2. Per germline, CDR1 MNHEY and CDR2 SVGAGI. The CDR3: CASSLGQGETQYF. CDR3 DNA sequence: TGTGCCAGCAGTTTGGGACAGGGCGAGACCCAGTACTTC.

The rearrangement joins TRBV11-2 to TRBJ1-1; 10 bases align to TRBD1. The CDR3 sequence is 16 residues long. Germline CDR1 is SGHAT and CDR2 is FQNNGV. The V and J ends lost 4 bases and 7 bases, in that order; junction bases with no gene match: 12. CDR3 region: CASSSTGTGAWNEAFF. DNA of the CDR3: TGTGCCAGCAGCTCCACCGGGACAGGGGCTTGGAATGAAGCTTTCTTT.

This chain uses TRBV4-1 with TRBJ1-1, with 7 bases that match TRBD1. The germline V gene has CDR1 MGHRA and CDR2 YSYEKL. Germline trimming cut 4 bases from V and 1 base from J; bases unmatched to any gene: 3. The CDR3 is 14 residues long. CDR3 nucleotide sequence: TGCGCCAGCAGCCCGGGACAGCAGAACACTGAAGCTTTCTTT. Translation gives CASSPGQQNTEAFF.

The chain is built from TRBV5-5 and TRBJ2-7; no definite D call. The germline gives CDR1 SGHKS, CDR2 YYEKEE (reference sequence). This CDR3 spans 15 amino acids. Trimming removed 1 base from V and 3 bases from J, with 14 bases in between. The CDR3 DNA sequence: TGTGCCAGCAGCTTGTTCCTACGGAACAACTACGAGCAGTACTTC. Its protein is CASSLFLRNNYEQYF. The full variable domain, with the rest looked up from reference TRBV5-5 and TRBJ2-7, is DAGVTQSPTHLIKTRGQQVTLRCSPISGHKSVSWYQQVLGQGPQFIFQYYEKEERGRGNFPDRFSARQFPNYSSELNVNALLLGDSALYLCASSLFLRNNYEQYFGPGTRLTVT.

The rearrangement links TRBV28 to TRBJ1-5, with TRBD1 as a possible D gene (5 bases). The germline V gene has CDR1 MDHEN and CDR2 SYDVKM. CDR3 length equals 14 residues. V was clipped by 6 bases and J by 10 bases, with 19 bases between them. In nucleotides, the CDR3 is TGTGCCAGCAGGGCGTCGGGACCCTATGACCCCCAGCATTTT. Residues: CASRASGPYDPQHF.

V usage is TRBV6-1 and J usage is TRBJ1-5, with 8 bases lining up with TRBD1. Germline V gene data show CDR1 as MNHNS and CDR2 as SASEGT. The CDR3 has 17 residues. J was trimmed by 6 bases and V by 0 bases; bases with no gene match: 10. The CDR3 reads CASSEAEYPGGGQPQHF. Here the CDR3 DNA reads TGTGCCAGCAGTGAAGCAGAGTACCCAGGGGGCGGTCAGCCCCAGCATTTT.

Worth noting for this clone: This specimen includes other DNA sequences encoding the same CDR3. V gene TRBV5-6 combines with J gene TRBJ2-5; 7 bases agree with TRBD1. This CDR3 is 14 amino acids long. Germline V gives CDR1 SGHDT, CDR2 YYEEEE. With 3 bases clipped from V and 5 bases from J, the junction kept 7 bases outside the gene matches. CDR3 residues: CASSSTGEGETQYF. The CDR3, as DNA: TGTGCCAGCAGCTCCACAGGGGAAGGGGAGACCCAGTACTTC.

This clone was found a few times. The gene calls are TRBV30 and TRBJ1-1; 7 nucleotides line up with TRBD1. The CDR3 has 14 amino acids. Unmatched junction bases numbered 5, after V lost 4 bases and J lost 0 bases. CDR1 is GTSNPN, CDR2 SVGIG, per germline (reference sequence). Here the CDR3 DNA reads TGTGCCTGGAACCGGGACAGTCTGAACACTGAAGCTTTCTTT. This translates into CAWNRDSLNTEAFF.

This clone was seen a single time. This CDR3 is also generated by other DNA sequences in the sample. This chain uses TRBV6-1 with TRBJ1-2; D is possibly TRBD1 (6 bases). Germline V gene lookup returns CDR1 MNHNS and CDR2 SASEGT. Trimming cost V 3 bases and J 3 bases, with 11 bases left between them. This CDR3 is 14 amino acids long. CDR3 sequence: CASSELGADYGYTF. In nucleotides, the CDR3 is TGTGCCAGCAGTGAGCTGGGGGCCGACTATGGCTACACCTTC.

The J gene is TRBJ2-5, the V gene TRBV18; D remains unclear. CDR1 KGHSH and CDR2 LQKENI come from the germline V gene. With 1 base removed from V and 0 bases from J, the gap between germline ends came to 9 bases. The CDR3 loop spans 15 amino acids. DNA of the CDR3: TGTGCCAGCTCACCACGGCCAGTAAACCAAGAGACCCAGTACTTC. Encoded protein: CASSPRPVNQETQYF.

This sequence joins TRBV19 and TRBJ2-1, with a possible D match to TRBD1 (6 bases). V was cut by 1 base and J by 6 bases, with 13 bases left in between. Germline-derived CDR1 and CDR2 are LNHDA and SQIVND (reference sequence). This CDR3 is 15 amino acids long. CDR3 protein: CASSIGTVGLNEQFF. The CDR3 nucleotides are TGTGCCAGTAGTATAGGGACAGTGGGGCTCAATGAGCAGTTCTTC.

The chain links TRBV7-3 to TRBJ2-1; 9 nucleotides align to TRBD1. The CDR3 length is 15 residues. With 5 bases clipped from V and 4 bases from J, the junction kept 6 bases outside the gene matches. CDR1 and CDR2 from the germline V gene are SGHTA and FQGTGA. CDR3 nucleotides: TGTGCCAGCAGCAAGGGACAGGGACCATACAATGAGCAGTTCTTC. It is translated as CASSKGQGPYNEQFF.

This chain joins TRBV7-8 and TRBJ1-1; unclear D gene. This CDR3 has 15 amino acids. In germline, CDR1 is SGHVS, CDR2 FQNEAQ. V was pared by 1 base and J by 2 bases, with 11 bases between. This CDR3 is CASSLGITENTEAFF. The DNA of the CDR3 is TGTGCCAGCAGCTTAGGCATCACAGAAAACACTGAAGCTTTCTTT. The full variable domain, in which reference TRBV7-8 and TRBJ1-1 provide the parts outside the CDR3, is GAGVSQSPRYKVAKRGQDVALRCDPISGHVSLFWYQQALGQGPEFLTYFQNEAQLDKSGLPSDRFFAERPEGSVSTLKIQRTQQEDSAVYLCASSLGITENTEAFFGQGTRLTVV.

This chain joins TRBV28 and TRBJ2-1; TRBD2 matches at 9 bases. The CDR3 extends over 18 amino acids. The J segment lost 4 bases and the V segment lost 1 base, leaving 11 bases of the junction unmatched. Germline V gives CDR1 MDHEN, CDR2 SYDVKM. The CDR3 nucleotides read TGTGCCAGCAGTTTATCTCCCTCGCGGGAGGGCTTTTACAATGAGCAGTTCTTC. Translation: CASSLSPSREGFYNEQFF.

This chain joins TRBV19 and TRBJ1-5, with D possibly matching TRBD1 (5 bases). Germline CDR1 and CDR2: LNHDA and SQIVND (reference sequence). With 1 base removed from V and 11 bases from J, the gap between germline ends came to 18 bases. The CDR3 contains 15 residues. The CDR3 sequence is CASSIAGGGVKTQHF. The CDR3 DNA reads as TGTGCCAGTAGTATAGCGGGGGGAGGGGTAAAGACCCAGCATTTT.

About this clone itself: The sample contains more than one DNA sequence encoding this CDR3. The rearrangement links TRBV12-5 to TRBJ2-5; D is ambiguous. Germline V gene data show CDR1 as LGHNT and CDR2 as FRNRAP. Trimming took off 3 bases at V and 0 bases at J, with 5 bases between the two ends. This CDR3 region has 13 residues. The CDR3 is CASGLGDQETQYF. For the CDR3, the DNA is TGTGCTAGTGGTTTAGGTGACCAAGAGACCCAGTACTTC.